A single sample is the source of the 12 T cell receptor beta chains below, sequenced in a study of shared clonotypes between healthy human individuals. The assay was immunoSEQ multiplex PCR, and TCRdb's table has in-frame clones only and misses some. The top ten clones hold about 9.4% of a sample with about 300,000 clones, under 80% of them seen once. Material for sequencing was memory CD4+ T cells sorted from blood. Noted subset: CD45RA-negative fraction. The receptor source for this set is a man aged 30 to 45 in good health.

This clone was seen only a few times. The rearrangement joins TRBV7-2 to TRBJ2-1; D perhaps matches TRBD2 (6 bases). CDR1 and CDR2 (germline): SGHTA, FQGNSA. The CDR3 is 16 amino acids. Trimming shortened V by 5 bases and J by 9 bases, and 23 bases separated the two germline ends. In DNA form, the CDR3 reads TGTGCCAGCAGCCGTAACACCGCCACCGGGGGTGGTGAGCAGTTCTTC. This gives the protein CASSRNTATGGGEQFF.

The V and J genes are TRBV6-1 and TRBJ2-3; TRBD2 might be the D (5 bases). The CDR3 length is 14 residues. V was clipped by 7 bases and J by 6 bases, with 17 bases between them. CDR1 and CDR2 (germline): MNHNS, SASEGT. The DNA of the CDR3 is TGTGCCAGCAATGGGTTAGCGACCGGGGATACGCAGTATTTT. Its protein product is CASNGLATGDTQYF.

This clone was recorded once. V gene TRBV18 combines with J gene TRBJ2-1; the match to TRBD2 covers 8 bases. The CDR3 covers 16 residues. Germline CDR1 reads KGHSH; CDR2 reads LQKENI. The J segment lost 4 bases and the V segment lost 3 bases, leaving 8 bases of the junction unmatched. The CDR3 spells CASSPLREGRYNEQFF. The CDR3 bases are TGTGCCAGCTCACCCTTACGGGAGGGCCGGTACAATGAGCAGTTCTTC.

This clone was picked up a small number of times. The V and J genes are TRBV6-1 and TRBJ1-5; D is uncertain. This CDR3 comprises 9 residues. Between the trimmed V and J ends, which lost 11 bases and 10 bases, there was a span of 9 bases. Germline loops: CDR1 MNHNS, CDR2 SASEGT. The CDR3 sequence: CAGKLPQHF. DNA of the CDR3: TGTGCCGGTAAGTTACCCCAGCATTTT.

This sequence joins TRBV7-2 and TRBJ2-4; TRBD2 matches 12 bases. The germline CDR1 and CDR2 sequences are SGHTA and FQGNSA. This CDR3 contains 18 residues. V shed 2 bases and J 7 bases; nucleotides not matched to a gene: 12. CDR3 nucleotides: TGTGCCAGCAGCTTACTATTGGCTAGCGGGAGGGCCAGCAACATTCAGTACTTC. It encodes CASSLLLASGRASNIQYF.

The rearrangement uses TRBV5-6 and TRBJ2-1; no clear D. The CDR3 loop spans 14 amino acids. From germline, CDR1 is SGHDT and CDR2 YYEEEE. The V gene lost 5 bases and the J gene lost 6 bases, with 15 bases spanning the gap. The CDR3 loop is CASSSTVTTNEQFF. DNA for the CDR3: TGTGCCAGCAGTTCGACCGTTACCACCAATGAGCAGTTCTTC.

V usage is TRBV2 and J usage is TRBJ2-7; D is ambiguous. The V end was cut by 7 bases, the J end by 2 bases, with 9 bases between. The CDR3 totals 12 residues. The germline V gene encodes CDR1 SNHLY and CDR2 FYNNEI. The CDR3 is CASNGGPYEQYF. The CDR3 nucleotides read TGTGCCAGCAACGGTGGGCCCTACGAGCAGTACTTC.

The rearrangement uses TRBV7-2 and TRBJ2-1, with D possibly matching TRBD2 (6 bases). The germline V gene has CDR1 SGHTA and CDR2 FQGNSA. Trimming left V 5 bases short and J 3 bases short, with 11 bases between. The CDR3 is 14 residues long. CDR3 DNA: TGTGCCAGCAGCCTCGGGGGTCTCTACAATGAGCAGTTCTTC. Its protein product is CASSLGGLYNEQFF.

CDR3 sequence reads: CASSVAQGAPLYGYTF. DNA of the CDR3: TGTGCCAGCAGCGTAGCTCAGGGGGCTCCACTCTATGGCTACACCTTC. This sequence joins TRBV9 and TRBJ1-2; 8 nucleotides match TRBD1. The CDR3 is 16 residues long. Germline loops: CDR1 SGDLS, CDR2 YYNGEE. With 0 bases clipped from V and 4 bases from J, the junction kept 8 bases outside the gene matches.

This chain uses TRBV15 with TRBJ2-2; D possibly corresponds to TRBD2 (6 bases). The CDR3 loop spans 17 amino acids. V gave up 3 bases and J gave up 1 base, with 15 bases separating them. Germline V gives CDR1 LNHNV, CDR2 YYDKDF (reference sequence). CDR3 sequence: CATSSYLGGENTGELFF. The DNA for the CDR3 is TGTGCCACCAGCAGCTACCTTGGAGGGGAGAACACCGGGGAGCTGTTTTTT.

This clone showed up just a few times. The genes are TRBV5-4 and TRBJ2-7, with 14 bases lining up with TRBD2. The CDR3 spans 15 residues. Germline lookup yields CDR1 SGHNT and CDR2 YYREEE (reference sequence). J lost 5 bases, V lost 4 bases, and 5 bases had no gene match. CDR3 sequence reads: CASSGTSGSLDEQYF. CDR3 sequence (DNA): TGTGCCAGCAGCGGGACTAGCGGGAGTTTAGACGAGCAGTACTTC.

In DNA, the CDR3 is TGTGCCATCAGAGGGACTAGCGAGGCCTACGAGCAGTACTTC. Protein product: CAIRGTSEAYEQYF. The chain carries TRBV10-3 and TRBJ2-7; 10 bases align to TRBD2. CDR3 length: 14 residues. Germline loops: CDR1 ENHRY, CDR2 SYGVKD. The junction had 4 bases not matched to a gene; V was cut back by 6 bases and J by 2 bases.